These 32 T cell receptor beta chains came from one sample sequenced in a study of T-cell memory formation after mild COVID-19. TCRdb reanalysed the 5' RACE reads using MiXCR and keeps one entry per CDR3 protein. Here the sample spans about 140,000 distinct CDR3 sequences, 6% to 7% being singletons. Material: PBMCs or a T cell subset sorted from them (not recorded which). All receptors come from an adult woman who had mild COVID-19 (a few samples of this study predate the infection). Cell type and time point are not known.

This clonotype was counted at least ten times. The chain recombines TRBV12-3 or TRBV12-4 with TRBJ2-6; D is unclear. This CDR3 contains 14 residues. Trimming pared 2 bases from V and 0 bases from J, leaving 2 bases between. CDR3 in DNA: TGTGCCAGCAGTTTAAGCTCTGGGGCCAACGTCCTGACTTTC. Amino acid sequence: CASSLSSGANVLTF.

This clonotype was seen at least ten times. The chain is built from TRBV6-1 and TRBJ2-3; TRBD2 agrees at 13 bases. From germline, CDR1 is MNHNS and CDR2 SASEGT. There are 17 residues in the CDR3. The V and J ends lost 6 bases and 5 bases, in that order; junction bases with no gene match: 11. The CDR3 region has the DNA TGTGCCAGCAGCCCAACTAGCGGGAGGGCCCGAAGAGATACGCAGTATTTT. Translated, it gives CASSPTSGRARRDTQYF.

There are many counts of this clonotype. This chain joins TRBV7-8 and TRBJ2-1; 7 bases map to TRBD2. Germline CDR1 SGHVS, CDR2 FQNEAQ. This CDR3 region has 17 residues. V dropped 5 bases and J dropped 10; count of bases not matched to a gene: 20. The CDR3, as DNA: TGTGCCAGCAGCCTCTTCCGGGGGAGGGGCGTTAAGGGAGAGCAGTTCTTC. The encoded protein is CASSLFRGRGVKGEQFF.

The rearrangement uses TRBV2 and TRBJ1-4; a possible D gene is TRBD1 (5 bases). The CDR3 length is 15 residues. From germline, CDR1 is SNHLY and CDR2 FYNNEI. Trimming took 2 bases from V and 0 from J, leaving 7 bases between them. The CDR3 spells CASSEQGATNEKLFF. The CDR3 DNA sequence: TGTGCCAGCAGTGAACAGGGAGCAACTAATGAAAAACTGTTTTTT.

This clonotype was found a few times. The gene calls are TRBV20-1 and TRBJ2-7; the match to TRBD2 covers 12 bases. V trimming: 5 bases; J trimming: 3 bases; junction bases outside the gene matches: 8. Germline V gives CDR1 DFQATT, CDR2 SNEGSKA (reference sequence). The CDR3 contains 15 residues. The DNA for the CDR3 is TGCAGTGCTTCCAAACCTAGCGGGGGGGGCTACGAGCAGTACTTC. It specifies CSASKPSGGGYEQYF.

The gene calls are TRBV2 and TRBJ2-1; 11 positions match TRBD1. Germline assignment: CDR1 SNHLY and CDR2 FYNNEI. This CDR3 comprises 14 residues. Trimming at V came to 6 bases and at J to 4 bases, leaving 2 bases not matched to a gene. CDR3 residues: CASSRDRGYNEQFF. CDR3 nucleotides: TGTGCCAGCAGCCGGGACAGGGGGTACAATGAGCAGTTCTTC.

This clonotype came up many times. The chain couples TRBV5-4 to TRBJ2-2; 10 bases are shared with TRBD2. V lost 6 bases, J lost 4 bases, and 9 bases stayed unmatched. Germline V gene data show CDR1 as SGHNT and CDR2 as YYREEE (reference sequence). The CDR3 runs to 16 residues. The CDR3 here is CASTRFVAGGTGELFF. The CDR3 coding sequence is TGTGCCAGCACCCGGTTCGTAGCGGGGGGCACCGGGGAGCTGTTTTTT.

This clonotype was seen more than once but under ten times. The chain combines TRBV20-1 with TRBJ2-4; D ambiguous. V was cut by 4 bases and J by 0 bases, with 7 bases left in between. This CDR3 comprises 13 residues. CDR1 and CDR2 from the germline V gene are DFQATT and SNEGSKA (reference sequence). CDR3 loop: CSAIDLAKNIQYF. Here the CDR3 DNA reads TGCAGTGCTATAGATCTAGCCAAAAACATTCAGTACTTC.

This clonotype occurred many times. This chain joins TRBV5-1 and TRBJ2-5; D unclear. Germline V gene lookup returns CDR1 SGHRS and CDR2 YFSETQ. V was clipped by 5 bases and J by 7 bases, with 15 bases between them. The CDR3 runs to 13 residues. CDR3 residues: CASRFSPDGTQYF. The DNA of the CDR3 is TGCGCCAGCAGATTTTCGCCAGACGGGACCCAGTACTTC.

The chain has TRBV7-6 and TRBJ1-3, with D possibly matching TRBD1 (5 bases). With 7 bases removed from V and 4 bases from J, the gap between germline ends came to 20 bases. Germline assignment: CDR1 SGHVS and CDR2 FNYEAQ. The CDR3 consists of 16 residues. The CDR3 DNA reads as TGTGCCAGCATCCCCGGGACGGGAGCTACCGGAAACACCATATATTTT. This gives the protein CASIPGTGATGNTIYF.

V usage is TRBV18 and J usage is TRBJ2-5; 8 bases agree with TRBD1. The germline gives CDR1 KGHSH, CDR2 LQKENI. With V trimmed by 3 bases and J by 2 bases, 5 bases remained unmatched. The CDR3 is made up of 15 amino acids. The CDR3 DNA follows: TGTGCCAGCTCACCCCCCTGGACAGGGCAAGAGACCCAGTACTTC. Translation: CASSPPWTGQETQYF.

This clonotype was seen ten or more times. The J gene is TRBJ2-5, the V gene TRBV5-1; tentative D call: TRBD1 (6 bases). Trimming left V 0 bases short and J 5 bases short, with 14 bases between. CDR3 length equals 15 residues. Germline values: CDR1 SGHRS, CDR2 YFSETQ. CDR3 sequence reads: CASSLGTADVETQYF. In DNA form, the CDR3 reads TGCGCCAGCAGCTTGGGGACAGCGGACGTGGAGACCCAGTACTTC.

The chain carries TRBV12-3 or TRBV12-4 and TRBJ1-5; possibly TRBD1 for D (5 bases). The length of the CDR3 is 13 residues. Trimming removed 3 bases at V and 7 bases at J, with 10 bases between. CDR3: CASSFGQLQPQHF. CDR3 nucleotides: TGTGCCAGCAGTTTTGGACAATTACAGCCCCAGCATTTT.

The chain combines TRBV5-1 with TRBJ2-1, with 8 positions matching TRBD2. Germline trimming cut 0 bases from V and 5 bases from J; bases unmatched to any gene: 7. Germline V lookup: CDR1 SGHRS, CDR2 YFSETQ. CDR3 size: 16 residues. CDR3 nucleotides: TGCGCCAGCAGCTTGGCCGCTCGACTAGCGAACAATGAGCAGTTCTTC. Amino acids: CASSLAARLANNEQFF.

This clonotype was detected ten times or more. The V gene is TRBV20-1, the J gene TRBJ1-6, with D perhaps matching TRBD1 (6 bases). Germline V gene data show CDR1 as DFQATT and CDR2 as SNEGSKA (reference sequence). The CDR3 consists of 14 residues. V was clipped by 4 bases and J by 7 bases, with 14 bases between them. The CDR3 loop reads CSAITPGQNSPLHF. The CDR3 nucleotides are TGCAGTGCTATAACTCCGGGACAAAATTCACCCCTCCACTTT.

This chain links TRBV6-5 with TRBJ2-1; no reliable D call. This CDR3 spans 15 amino acids. V dropped 8 bases and J dropped 4 bases, with 18 bases sitting between them. Germline CDR1 MNHEY, CDR2 SVGAGI. This CDR3 reads CASQAQGVGYNEQFF. The CDR3 coding sequence is TGTGCCAGCCAAGCCCAAGGAGTTGGGTACAATGAGCAGTTCTTC.

V usage is TRBV5-1 and J usage is TRBJ2-5; D remains ambiguous. Germline V gene data show CDR1 as SGHRS and CDR2 as YFSETQ. The CDR3 runs to 18 residues. Trimming pared 4 bases from V and 1 base from J, leaving 23 bases between. As DNA, the CDR3 is TGCGCCAGCAGCCAGAACACTCCGATCCAAGGATTCCAAGAGACCCAGTACTTC. It translates to CASSQNTPIQGFQETQYF.

In its sample, this clonotype was seen a few times. The rearrangement joins TRBV6-5 to TRBJ2-3, with 8 bases identical to TRBD2. With 0 bases clipped from V and 4 bases from J, the junction kept 12 bases outside the gene matches. There are 18 residues in the CDR3. From germline, CDR1 is MNHEY and CDR2 SVGAGI. Here the CDR3 reads CASSYSNPGRVVADTQYF. DNA for the CDR3: TGTGCCAGCAGTTACTCGAACCCCGGGAGGGTGGTGGCAGATACGCAGTATTTT.

This clonotype was counted many times. This chain links TRBV12-3 or TRBV12-4 with TRBJ2-7, with D unresolved. The ends were cut back, 3 bases at V and 3 bases at J, with 15 bases in the middle. This CDR3 has 15 residues. CDR3 amino acids: CASSFMTLPDYEQYF. The CDR3 nucleotides read TGTGCCAGCAGTTTTATGACATTACCGGACTACGAGCAGTACTTC.

In this sample, this clonotype turned up a few times. This chain uses TRBV7-6 with TRBJ2-1; TRBD1 matches at 7 bases. CDR3 length: 13 residues. J gave up 6 bases and V 3 bases, and 2 bases lay outside the gene matches. Germline CDR1 and CDR2: SGHVS and FNYEAQ. CDR3 DNA sequence: TGTGCCAGCAGCTTGAACAGGGGCAATGAGCAGTTCTTC. It is translated as CASSLNRGNEQFF.

This clonotype came up many times. This chain links TRBV12-3 or TRBV12-4 with TRBJ2-3; D perhaps matches TRBD2 (5 bases). V shed 3 bases and J shed 8 bases, with 12 bases lying between them. This CDR3 comprises 13 residues. CDR3 sequence: CASSLERRTTQYF. The DNA of the CDR3 is TGTGCCAGCAGTTTGGAGCGGAGGACTACGCAGTATTTT.

The sample holds many counts of this clonotype. CDR3 protein: CASSQGGAPNEQFF. The CDR3 DNA reads as TGCGCCAGCAGCCAAGGCGGGGCCCCAAATGAGCAGTTCTTC. V gene TRBV5-1 combines with J gene TRBJ2-1; D is possibly TRBD2 (6 bases). The length of the CDR3 is 14 residues. Germline V gene lookup returns CDR1 SGHRS and CDR2 YFSETQ. V shed 4 bases and J shed 7 bases, with 15 bases lying between them.

There are a few counts of this clonotype. The CDR3 DNA sequence: TGTGCCAGCAGTTTTGCCCTTAACGGTGAAGCTTTCTTT. Residues: CASSFALNGEAFF. V usage is TRBV12-3 or TRBV12-4 and J usage is TRBJ1-1; D ambiguous. This CDR3 is built from 13 residues. V was shortened by 3 bases and J by 7 bases, with 12 bases between the two germline ends.

This clonotype was seen at least ten times. The chain carries TRBV12-3 or TRBV12-4 and TRBJ2-7; 9 nucleotides agree with TRBD2. This CDR3 spans 17 amino acids. Trimming cost V 5 bases and J 0 bases; bases outside gene matches: 11. The CDR3 sequence is CASSPGGLADSSYEQYF. The CDR3 DNA sequence: TGTGCCAGCAGTCCCGGGGGACTAGCCGATAGCTCCTACGAGCAGTACTTC.

In its sample, this clonotype was seen many times. The V call is TRBV5-5, the J call TRBJ2-7; 9 bases line up with TRBD2. This CDR3 is built from 17 residues. V was clipped by 5 bases and J by 1 base; unmatched bases: 13. Germline V gives CDR1 SGHKS, CDR2 YYEKEE (reference sequence). The CDR3 loop reads CASRRIAGAMKSYEQYF. Here the CDR3 DNA reads TGTGCCAGCAGAAGAATAGCGGGGGCCATGAAGTCCTACGAGCAGTACTTC. Complete variable domain (other parts from reference TRBV5-5 and TRBJ2-7): DAGVTQSPTHLIKTRGQQVTLRCSPISGHKSVSWYQQVLGQGPQFIFQYYEKEERGRGNFPDRFSARQFPNYSSELNVNALLLGDSALYLCASRRIAGAMKSYEQYFGPGTRLTVT.

This clonotype was found a few times. V and J are TRBV20-1 and TRBJ2-1, with TRBD2 as a possible D gene (6 bases). Germline V CDR1 and CDR2: DFQATT, SNEGSKA (reference sequence). V shed 5 bases and J shed 13 bases, with 18 bases lying between them. The CDR3 is made up of 12 amino acids. CDR3 DNA sequence: TGCAGTGCTGAGCTATTGGGGACTCCACAGTTCTTC. This gives the protein CSAELLGTPQFF.

This clonotype was picked up a small number of times. The rearrangement joins TRBV7-2 to TRBJ2-4, with 8 nucleotides matching TRBD1. The J segment lost 0 bases and the V segment lost 5 bases, leaving 3 bases of the junction unmatched. This CDR3 has 15 amino acids. CDR1 SGHTA and CDR2 FQGNSA come from the germline V gene. Written as DNA, the CDR3 is TGTGCCAGCAGCGGACAGGGATTAGCCAAAAACATTCAGTACTTC. Protein sequence: CASSGQGLAKNIQYF. Full variable domain (outside the CDR3, taken from reference TRBV7-2 and TRBJ2-4): GAGVSQSPSNKVTEKGKDVELRCDPISGHTALYWYRQSLGQGLEFLIYFQGNSAPDKSGLPSDRFSAERTGGSVSTLTIQRTQQEDSAVYLCASSGQGLAKNIQYFGAGTRLSVL.

This clonotype was detected only a few times. The chain uses TRBV20-1 and TRBJ2-7, with 9 positions matching TRBD2. The V gene's germline CDR1 is DFQATT and CDR2 SNEGSKA (reference sequence). J was trimmed by 7 bases and V by 3 bases; bases with no gene match: 16. The CDR3 runs to 16 residues. CDR3 residues: CSARRAPGAGGIEQYF. The CDR3 DNA sequence: TGCAGTGCTAGGCGAGCCCCCGGGGCGGGGGGGATAGAGCAGTACTTC.

The chain joins TRBV7-2 to TRBJ1-6; D ambiguous. Trimming cost V 4 bases and J 10 bases, with 5 bases left between them. Germline V CDR1 and CDR2: SGHTA, FQGNSA. The CDR3 contains 11 residues. The CDR3 spells CASSSGSPLHF. In nucleotides, the CDR3 is TGTGCCAGCAGCTCCGGATCACCCCTCCACTTT.

This clonotype was counted a few times. The rearrangement uses TRBV2 and TRBJ2-5; D unclear. The germline CDR1 and CDR2 sequences are SNHLY and FYNNEI. Trimming removed 5 bases from V and 4 bases from J, with 23 bases in between. The CDR3 runs 17 residues. In DNA, the CDR3 is TGTGCCAGCAGTCGCGTTCGGGCCACCCGAAGTCGAGAGACCCAGTACTTC. Translation gives CASSRVRATRSRETQYF.

CDR3 bases: TGTGCCAGCTCGCCCGGGACAGGGTTAAATCAGCCCCAGCATTTT. It codes for CASSPGTGLNQPQHF. The chain combines TRBV18 with TRBJ1-5, with 9 bases aligning to TRBD1. CDR3 size: 15 residues. V shed 6 bases, J shed 4 bases, and the junction held 7 bases outside the gene matches. CDR1 is KGHSH and CDR2 is LQKENI in the germline V gene.

In its sample, this clonotype was seen many times. This rearrangement joins TRBV5-6 to TRBJ1-1, with 11 bases that match TRBD1. Germline values: CDR1 SGHDT, CDR2 YYEEEE. V lost 3 bases and J lost 10; bases outside the gene matches: 5. The CDR3 consists of 13 residues. DNA for the CDR3: TGTGCCAGCAGCTACCGGGACAGGGGGGTAGCTTTCTTT. Translated, it gives CASSYRDRGVAFF.